This T cell receptor beta chain derives from a study of regulatory T cells in long-lasting Graves disease. Stated time point: persistent/refractory GD, antithyroid drugs over 5 years with positive TRAb. Isolated PBMC RNA provided the starting material for the TCR library. The V and J ends lost 5 bases and 5 bases respectively, with 18 bases between them. The germline V gene encodes CDR1 SEHNR and CDR2 FQNEAQ (reference sequence). This CDR3 contains 15 residues. Through Arm-PCR of CDR3 regions and iRepertoire HTBI primers, TCR beta libraries were built. In the original analysis: Segment identification across samples yielded 60 to 80 TRBV and some 13 TRBJ segments. TCRdb reanalysed the multiplex PCR reads using MiXCR and keeps one entry per CDR3 protein. V and J calls and clone size were set by TCRdb, not the authors. The repertoire holds over 350,000 distinct CDR3 sequences, with less than 25% as singletons.

This clonotype was counted a few times. The antigen is unknown. Findings and caveats of the study: The number of shared public clonotypes was higher in persistent patients (more than 2,500) than new patients (more than 850).

The TCR sequence derives from a female donor with Graves disease. The chain joins TRBV7-9 to TRBJ2-5; D remains unclear. Sequences were derived from peripheral blood mononuclear cells (PBMCs), sampled when the disease was refractory, from a patient treated with antithyroid drugs. Here the CDR3 DNA reads TGTGCCAGCAGCGGCCGGGTTATACCTTTCGAGACCCAGTACTTC. Amino acids: CASSGRVIPFETQYF.